A single sample gave rise to the 29 T cell receptor beta chains below, sequenced in a study of cytomegalovirus exposure and HLA in healthy donors. Both 60 Vbeta primers and 13 Jbeta primers went into the PCR. The data were produced by immunoSEQ multiplex PCR, yet TCRdb's version contains in-frame clones alone and is incomplete. Here the sample table reports 130,000 or so clones. Sample: PBMCs. These receptors were taken from a woman younger than 30 in good health and CMV-seronegative.

The V and J genes are TRBV5-1 and TRBJ2-1, with D possibly TRBD1 on 6 matching bases. The V and J ends lost 4 bases and 4 bases respectively, with 15 bases between them. This CDR3 comprises 15 residues. Looked up from germline, CDR1 is SGHRS and CDR2 is YFSETQ. The DNA of the CDR3 is TGCGCCAGCAGCCTCGACAGGAGTCCATACAATGAGCAGTTCTTC. Its protein product is CASSLDRSPYNEQFF. Complete variable domain (other parts from reference TRBV5-1 and TRBJ2-1): KAGVTQTPRYLIKTRGQQVTLSCSPISGHRSVSWYQQTPGQGLQFLFEYFSETQRNKGNFPGRFSGRQFSNSRSEMNVSTLELGDSALYLCASSLDRSPYNEQFFGPGTRLTVL.

The gene calls are TRBV4-3 and TRBJ1-2, with 7 bases that match TRBD1. This CDR3 spans 12 amino acids. Germline-derived CDR1 and CDR2 are LGHNA and YSLEER. V was clipped by 4 bases and J by 5 bases; unmatched bases: 1. The CDR3 region has the DNA TGCGCCAGCAGCCCAGGGGGTTATGGCTACACCTTC. It specifies CASSPGGYGYTF.

The rearrangement joins TRBV2 to TRBJ1-5, with 8 bases identical to TRBD1. J lost 2 bases, V lost 4 bases, and 1 base had no gene match. CDR1 and CDR2 from the germline V gene are SNHLY and FYNNEI. The CDR3 covers 14 residues. The CDR3 DNA follows: TGTGCCAGCAGTGCGACAGGGGGCAATCAGCCCCAGCATTTT. It specifies CASSATGGNQPQHF.

The chain links TRBV5-1 to TRBJ2-3; a weak D match, TRBD2 (6 bases). The CDR3 loop spans 15 amino acids. Trimming removed 3 bases at V and 2 bases at J, with 13 bases between. Germline CDR1 SGHRS, CDR2 YFSETQ. The CDR3 coding sequence is TGCGCCAGCAGCTCCACCGGGACTTACACAGATACGCAGTATTTT. This sequence encodes CASSSTGTYTDTQYF.

Concerning this clone itself: A read error may account for a junction end that differs from germline. The same CDR3 can be traced to other DNA sequences in this sample. The chain uses TRBV15 and TRBJ2-6; tentatively, D is TRBD2 (5 bases). Looked up from germline, CDR1 is LNHNV and CDR2 is YYDKDF (reference sequence). This CDR3 spans 16 amino acids. CDR3 sequence reads: CATSPERGSGANVLTF. In nucleotides, the CDR3 is TGCGCCACCAGCCCAGAACGGGGCTCTGGGGCCAACGTCCTGACTTTC.

This chain links TRBV19 with TRBJ2-7; TRBD1 agrees at 9 bases. The CDR3 sequence is 14 residues long. V was pared by 5 bases and J by 4 bases, with 6 bases of the junction left unmatched. Germline V gives CDR1 LNHDA, CDR2 SQIVND (reference sequence). The CDR3 spells CASSLTGTGYEQYF. The CDR3 coding sequence is TGTGCCAGTAGTTTGACCGGGACAGGGTACGAGCAGTACTTC.

This chain uses TRBV7-2 with TRBJ1-2, with 8 positions matching TRBD1. Germline loops: CDR1 SGHTA, CDR2 FQGNSA. The CDR3 spans 13 residues. V trimming: 6 bases; J trimming: 7 bases; junction bases outside the gene matches: 7. Here the CDR3 reads CASSPGTGPGYTF. CDR3 bases: TGTGCCAGCAGTCCAGGGACAGGCCCTGGCTACACCTTC.

The CDR3 reads CASNRGPAGGHTGELFF. The DNA for the CDR3 is TGTGCCAGCAACAGGGGCCCAGCGGGAGGCCACACCGGGGAGCTGTTTTTT. The chain links TRBV18 to TRBJ2-2; 9 bases match TRBD2. The length of the CDR3 is 17 residues. The junction had 13 bases not matched to a gene; V was cut back by 8 bases and J by 3 bases. CDR1 and CDR2 (germline): KGHSH, LQKENI.

The CDR3 DNA is TGTGCCAGCAGCTTAGATCATTCCCCGGGAGCCAAAAACATTCAGTACTTC. Protein sequence: CASSLDHSPGAKNIQYF. This sequence joins TRBV11-3 and TRBJ2-4; unclear D gene. The CDR3 covers 17 residues. The germline V gene encodes CDR1 SGHNT and CDR2 YENEEA. Trimming took 0 bases from V and 0 from J, leaving 12 bases between them. Combining the CDR3 with reference TRBV11-3 and TRBJ2-4 gives the whole variable domain EAGVVQSPRYKIIEKKQPVAFWCNPISGHNTLYWYLQNLGQGPELLIRYENEEAVDDSQLPKDRFSAERLKGVDSTLKIQPAELGDSAVYLCASSLDHSPGAKNIQYFGAGTRLSVL.

The V call is TRBV18, the J call TRBJ1-1, with 11 bases lining up with TRBD1. Germline CDR1 is KGHSH and CDR2 is LQKENI. The CDR3 runs 13 residues. The V and J ends lost 7 bases and 3 bases, in that order; junction bases with no gene match: 1. Written as DNA, the CDR3 is TGTGCCAGCTGGGACAGGGGGGACACTGAAGCTTTCTTT. The encoded protein is CASWDRGDTEAFF.

CDR3 bases: TGTGCCAGCAGTGTCTACAGCCTCACAGATACGCAGTATTTT. Its protein is CASSVYSLTDTQYF. The chain combines TRBV25-1 with TRBJ2-3, with unresolved D. From germline, CDR1 is MGHDK and CDR2 SYGVNS. The V end lost 4 bases, the J end lost 2 bases, and 10 bases lay between the germline ends. The CDR3 loop spans 14 amino acids.

Written as DNA, the CDR3 is TGTGCCAGTAGTCACCCCCGAGGCTACTTCCTCTACGAGCAGTACGTC. It specifies CASSHPRGYFLYEQYV. This chain links TRBV19 with TRBJ2-7; D is unresolved. Per the germline V gene, CDR1 is LNHDA and CDR2 is SQIVND (reference sequence). This CDR3 is built from 16 residues. The V end lost 5 bases, the J end lost 3 bases, and 20 bases lay between the germline ends.

This chain joins TRBV11-2 and TRBJ2-1; 12 nucleotides match TRBD2. The CDR3 contains 16 residues. After removal of 7 bases from V and 3 bases from J, the junction contained 7 bases not matched to a gene. Germline CDR1 is SGHAT and CDR2 is FQNNGV. The CDR3 reads CASTLAGGAFYNEQFF. The CDR3 bases are TGTGCCAGCACCCTAGCGGGAGGGGCTTTCTACAATGAGCAGTTCTTC.

The chain links TRBV7-9 to TRBJ2-2, with 14 positions matching TRBD2. J was trimmed by 6 bases and V by 2 bases; bases with no gene match: 8. The CDR3 runs 18 residues. Per the germline V gene, CDR1 is SEHNR and CDR2 is FQNEAQ (reference sequence). For the CDR3, the DNA is TGTGCCAGCAGCTTAAGGTTGGGACTAGCGGGAGCGGCCGGGGAGCTGTTTTTT. Residues: CASSLRLGLAGAAGELFF.

The V and J genes are TRBV30 and TRBJ2-2; TRBD1 matches 7 bases. Germline assignment: CDR1 GTSNPN and CDR2 SVGIG (reference sequence). The junction had 12 bases not matched to a gene; V was cut back by 2 bases and J by 3 bases. The CDR3 extends over 17 amino acids. CDR3 sequence reads: CAWSPRGGGSDTGELFF. The CDR3 coding sequence is TGTGCCTGGAGTCCCAGAGGGGGCGGTTCGGACACCGGGGAGCTGTTTTTT.

The chain joins TRBV2 to TRBJ2-7; 8 nucleotides line up with TRBD2. CDR1 and CDR2 from the germline V gene are SNHLY and FYNNEI. This CDR3 spans 18 amino acids. J was trimmed by 2 bases and V by 6 bases; bases with no gene match: 18. The CDR3 spells CASRTDRSTSGKPYEQYF. The CDR3 DNA sequence: TGTGCCAGCAGGACAGACAGGAGCACTAGCGGAAAGCCCTACGAGCAGTACTTC.

The V and J genes are TRBV11-3 and TRBJ2-2; no clear D gene. CDR1 is SGHNT, CDR2 YENEEA, per germline. The CDR3 consists of 14 residues. The V gene lost 3 bases and the J gene lost 4 bases, with 9 bases spanning the gap. The DNA for the CDR3 is TGTGCCAGCAGCTTGTGGTCGGGCACCGGGGAGCTGTTTTTT. Residues: CASSLWSGTGELFF.

For this clone: Germline and junction disagree at one end, which may indicate a read error. This chain links TRBV7-2 with TRBJ1-2; D ambiguous. The germline gives CDR1 SGHTA, CDR2 FQGNSA. The CDR3 covers 15 residues. CDR3 in amino acids: CASRPQVGEDYGHTF. CDR3 DNA sequence: TGTGCCAGCAGACCGCAAGTTGGCGAAGACTATGGCCACACCTTC. Combining the CDR3 with reference TRBV7-2 and TRBJ1-2 gives the whole variable domain GAGVSQSPSNKVTEKGKDVELRCDPISGHTALYWYRQSLGQGLEFLIYFQGNSAPDKSGLPSDRFSAERTGGSVSTLTIQRTQQEDSAVYLCASRPQVGEDYGHTFGSGTRLTVV.

The genes are TRBV2 and TRBJ2-7; no definite D call. CDR1 is SNHLY, CDR2 FYNNEI, per germline. The ends were cut back, 2 bases at V and 5 bases at J, with 7 bases in the middle. CDR3 length: 12 amino acids. The DNA of the CDR3 is TGTGCCAGCAGTGAAAACAGAAACGAGCAGTACTTC. It yields the protein CASSENRNEQYF.

Written as DNA, the CDR3 is TGTGCCAGCAGCGTCGGATACGGGGGAGTGAACACTGAAGCTTTCTTT. Translation: CASSVGYGGVNTEAFF. This sequence joins TRBV7-6 and TRBJ1-1; D is possibly TRBD1 (5 bases). This CDR3 region has 16 residues. Trimming stripped 5 bases from V and 0 bases from J, with 16 bases between. The germline V gene encodes CDR1 SGHVS and CDR2 FNYEAQ.

The CDR3 sequence: CASSPALRERGTDTQYF. The DNA of the CDR3 is TGTGCCAGCAGCCCAGCACTCCGGGAGAGGGGCACAGATACGCAGTATTTT. The genes are TRBV7-8 and TRBJ2-3, with a tentative D call TRBD2 (6 bases). CDR1 is SGHVS and CDR2 is FQNEAQ in the germline V gene. V was shortened by 5 bases and J by 1 base, with 19 bases between the two germline ends. The CDR3 is made up of 17 amino acids.

This chain connects TRBV9 to TRBJ2-3; D possibly corresponds to TRBD1 (5 bases). V shed 4 bases and J shed 2 bases, with 8 bases lying between them. The CDR3 contains 13 residues. Germline CDR1 and CDR2: SGDLS and YYNGEE. CDR3 amino acids: CASSLGATDTQYF. The DNA of the CDR3 is TGTGCCAGCAGCCTAGGGGCCACAGATACGCAGTATTTT.

The genes are TRBV6-6 and TRBJ1-2; TRBD1 might be the D (5 bases). With 4 bases removed from V and 8 bases from J, the gap between germline ends came to 11 bases. The germline gives CDR1 MNHNY, CDR2 SVGAGI (reference sequence). The CDR3 consists of 12 residues. The CDR3 DNA follows: TGTGCCAGCAGTTGGGGGACTGGAGGCTACACCTTC. Encoded protein: CASSWGTGGYTF.

CDR3 DNA sequence: TGTGCCAGCAGCTCCGGGACTAGCGGAGGAAGCACAGATACGCAGTATTTT. It yields the protein CASSSGTSGGSTDTQYF. The chain combines TRBV11-3 with TRBJ2-3, with 11 bases aligning to TRBD2. The trim removed 4 bases at V and 0 bases at J, leaving 6 bases unmatched. Germline V lookup: CDR1 SGHNT, CDR2 YENEEA. The CDR3 is made up of 17 amino acids. Drawing the rest from reference TRBV11-3 and TRBJ2-3, the complete variable domain is EAGVVQSPRYKIIEKKQPVAFWCNPISGHNTLYWYLQNLGQGPELLIRYENEEAVDDSQLPKDRFSAERLKGVDSTLKIQPAELGDSAVYLCASSSGTSGGSTDTQYFGPGTRLTVL.

This chain links TRBV7-8 with TRBJ2-3, with TRBD2 identical over 9 bases. The CDR3 is made up of 17 amino acids. Trimming cost V 3 bases and J 0 bases; bases outside gene matches: 7. The germline V gene encodes CDR1 SGHVS and CDR2 FQNEAQ. The chain's CDR3 is CASSFQREDHSTDTQYF. DNA of the CDR3: TGTGCCAGCAGCTTTCAGCGGGAGGATCATAGCACAGATACGCAGTATTTT.

V is TRBV7-8 and J is TRBJ1-5, with TRBD1 matching 7 bases. The germline V gene encodes CDR1 SGHVS and CDR2 FQNEAQ. The trim removed 5 bases at V and 0 bases at J, leaving 4 bases unmatched. This CDR3 is built from 15 residues. In nucleotides, the CDR3 is TGTGCCAGCAGCCGGGGACAGTATAGCAATCAGCCCCAGCATTTT. This sequence encodes CASSRGQYSNQPQHF.

This chain links TRBV7-9 with TRBJ1-1; D is ambiguous. Trimming cost V 8 bases and J 0 bases, with 7 bases left between them. Per germline, CDR1 SEHNR and CDR2 FQNEAQ (reference sequence). This CDR3 contains 12 residues. The CDR3 bases are TGTGCCAGCGTCGACATGAACACTGAAGCTTTCTTT. Residues: CASVDMNTEAFF.

The V call is TRBV6-5, the J call TRBJ1-4; D is unresolved. Germline V lookup: CDR1 MNHEY, CDR2 SVGAGI. Trimming took 8 bases from V and 4 from J, leaving 17 bases between them. The CDR3 totals 15 residues. This chain's CDR3 is CASGLMTKYNEKLFF. The CDR3 nucleotides are TGTGCCAGCGGTCTTATGACAAAATATAATGAAAAACTGTTTTTT.

The rearrangement links TRBV7-8 to TRBJ2-5, with 14 nucleotides matching TRBD2. Germline trimming cut 10 bases from V and 5 bases from J; bases unmatched to any gene: 12. The CDR3 is 16 amino acids. Per the germline V gene, CDR1 is SGHVS and CDR2 is FQNEAQ. CDR3 protein: CANGGTSGSPWETQYF. Here the CDR3 DNA reads TGTGCCAACGGTGGGACTAGCGGGAGTCCTTGGGAGACCCAGTACTTC.